What follows are 5 T cell receptor beta chains derived from one specimen sequenced in a study of CD8 T cells in ankylosing spondylitis. TCRdb ran MiXCR on the 5' RACE reads and lists one entry per CDR3 protein. Seen here are 270,000 or so distinct CDR3 sequences, 18% observed once, and the top ten hold around 30%. Sequenced sample: blood, either unsorted or a sorted T cell fraction (not recorded which). Receptor source: a male donor with ankylosing spondylitis or in good health (not recorded which).

The sample holds a few counts of this clonotype. The chain has TRBV9 and TRBJ2-7; a weak D match, TRBD1 (5 bases). CDR1 SGDLS and CDR2 YYNGEE come from the germline V gene. Deletions cut 4 bases from V and 11 bases from J, with 16 bases between. The CDR3 loop spans 12 amino acids. CDR3 DNA: TGTGCCAGCAGCCCTGGGGCCCCGGAGAAGTACTTC. Translated: CASSPGAPEKYF.

The chain uses TRBV6-1 and TRBJ1-1; D not resolved. The germline CDR1 and CDR2 sequences are MNHNS and SASEGT. With 7 bases removed from V and 0 bases from J, the gap between germline ends came to 15 bases. The CDR3 is 15 residues long. The CDR3 DNA sequence: TGTGCCAGCAACTCTGCACGGGGATTGAACACTGAAGCTTTCTTT. It codes for CASNSARGLNTEAFF.

In its sample, this clonotype was seen a few times. The chain recombines TRBV29-1 with TRBJ2-3, with 10 bases lining up with TRBD2. Trimming at V came to 3 bases and at J to 1 base, leaving 4 bases not matched to a gene. Per the germline V gene, CDR1 is SQVTM and CDR2 is ANQGSEA. This CDR3 spans 15 amino acids. The CDR3 spells CSVEPSGSRTDTQYF. The CDR3 DNA is TGCAGCGTTGAGCCTAGCGGGAGTCGCACAGATACGCAGTATTTT.

This chain uses TRBV27 with TRBJ2-7, with unresolved D. CDR3 size: 13 residues. Per germline, CDR1 MNHEY and CDR2 SMNVEV (reference sequence). The V end was cut by 3 bases, the J end by 6 bases, with 12 bases between. The chain's CDR3 is CASSLQSYREQYF. The CDR3 nucleotides read TGTGCCAGCAGTTTGCAATCCTACCGCGAGCAGTACTTC.

The V and J genes are TRBV14 and TRBJ2-3; D is perhaps TRBD2 (6 bases). V lost 0 bases, J lost 0 bases, and 13 bases lay in between. CDR3 size: 17 residues. The germline V gene has CDR1 SGHDN and CDR2 FVKESK. The CDR3 coding sequence is TGTGCCAGCAGCCAAGATCGGTCTAGCGCTAGCACAGATACGCAGTATTTT. It yields the protein CASSQDRSSASTDTQYF.